The entry that follows covers one T cell receptor beta chain sequence. Primers included in the PCR were 60 Vbeta and 13 Jbeta primers. TCRdb's copy holds only in-frame clones and misses some; the assay was immunoSEQ multiplex PCR. The sample contains 130,000 or so clones, around 78% of which appear only once. The source of the sample is a study of cytomegalovirus exposure and HLA in healthy donors. The V gene end was trimmed by 5 bases and the J gene end by 2 bases; junction bases not matched to a gene: 9. Germline lookup yields CDR1 SEHNR and CDR2 FQNEAQ (reference sequence). The CDR3 loop spans 16 amino acids.

This receptor was identified in a woman in her late teens or twenties in good health and CMV-seronegative. The chain is built from TRBV7-9 and TRBJ1-1, with TRBD1 matching over 9 bases. Sequenced: PBMCs. The CDR3: CASSDEVGQGNTEAFF. The CDR3 bases are TGTGCCAGCAGCGATGAAGTGGGACAGGGAAACACTGAAGCTTTCTTT.